Sequencing of this T cell receptor (beta chain) was carried out in a study of STAT5B mutations in CD4+ large granular lymphocyte leukemia. V shed 0 bases and J 2 bases; nucleotides not matched to a gene: 7. From germline, CDR1 is SGDLS and CDR2 YYNGEE. The CDR3 has 16 residues. Some clones are missing from TCRdb's copy, which holds only in-frame ones; the method was immunoSEQ multiplex PCR. The data show about 34,000 clones, with over 60% seen just once and about 7% held by the top ten. Sequenced: CD4+ T cells from blood buffy coats. The V gene is TRBV9, the J gene TRBJ2-7, with TRBD1 matching over 8 bases. The TCR originated in a human donor in good health. In DNA, the CDR3 is TGTGCCAGCAGCGTAGACCCTGGACAGGGTGCCTACGAGCAGTACTTC. It encodes CASSVDPGQGAYEQYF.